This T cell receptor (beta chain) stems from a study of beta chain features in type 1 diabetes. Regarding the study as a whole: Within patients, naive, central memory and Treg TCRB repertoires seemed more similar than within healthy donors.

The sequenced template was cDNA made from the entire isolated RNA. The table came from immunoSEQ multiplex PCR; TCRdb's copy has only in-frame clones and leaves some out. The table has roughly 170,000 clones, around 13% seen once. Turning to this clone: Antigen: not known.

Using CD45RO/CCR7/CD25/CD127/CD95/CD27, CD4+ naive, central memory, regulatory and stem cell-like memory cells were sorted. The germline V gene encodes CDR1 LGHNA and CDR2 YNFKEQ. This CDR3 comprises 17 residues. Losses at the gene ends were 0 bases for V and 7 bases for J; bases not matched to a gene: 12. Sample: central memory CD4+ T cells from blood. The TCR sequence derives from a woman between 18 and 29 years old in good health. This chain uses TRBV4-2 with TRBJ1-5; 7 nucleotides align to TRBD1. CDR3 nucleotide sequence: TGTGCCAGCAGCCAAGAAGGACGTAGGGGGCAGGGCCAGCCCCAGCATTTT. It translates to CASSQEGRRGQGQPQHF.